A single sample is the source of the 21 T cell receptor beta chains below, sequenced in a study of blood T cells in healthy people across ages. A second PCR, run for about 6 to 12 cycles, used a sample-barcoded 5' primer plus a J-beta primer mix. MiXCR, run by TCRdb on the 5' RACE reads, gives a single entry per CDR3 protein. The data show 1.5 million to 2 million distinct CDR3 sequences, approximately 50% seen once. Sequences were obtained from blood. These receptors all stem from a woman in her thirties or forties in good health.

Concerning this clonotype: The junction and the germline gene differ at one end; a read error may be behind it. CDR3 in DNA: TGTGTCAGCAGCCCGACCCGTTACGAGCAGTACTTC. Its translation is CVSSPTRYEQYF. The genes are TRBV7-8 and TRBJ2-7; D not certain. This CDR3 comprises 12 residues. CDR1 and CDR2 (germline): SGHVS, FQNEAQ.

This clonotype turned up a few times. The rearrangement links TRBV20-1 to TRBJ2-7, with D perhaps matching TRBD2 (6 bases). The CDR3 has 16 residues. Germline CDR1 DFQATT, CDR2 SNEGSKA (reference sequence). V lost 3 bases and J lost 3, with 21 bases in between. CDR3 loop: CSASGGAPGSRYEQYF. DNA of the CDR3: TGCAGTGCTAGCGGCGGAGCCCCCGGGAGCCGCTACGAGCAGTACTTC.

This chain links TRBV2 with TRBJ1-5; no firm D call. CDR1 SNHLY and CDR2 FYNNEI come from the germline V gene. V lost 3 bases, J lost 7 bases, and 13 bases lay in between. The CDR3 totals 14 residues. The CDR3 sequence: CASSDRSVAQPQHF. The CDR3 coding sequence is TGTGCCAGCAGTGATAGGTCCGTCGCCCAGCCCCAGCATTTT.

The chain's CDR3 is CASSLAAASGYEQYF. The CDR3 DNA reads as TGCGCCAGCAGCTTGGCCGCGGCCTCGGGCTACGAGCAGTACTTC. J is TRBJ2-7 and V is TRBV5-1; unclear D gene. The CDR3 runs to 15 residues. The germline V gene encodes CDR1 SGHRS and CDR2 YFSETQ. V was shortened by 0 bases and J by 3 bases, with 13 bases between the two germline ends.

This clonotype was detected once. V is TRBV12-3 or TRBV12-4 and J is TRBJ1-5, with D unclear. Trimming removed 5 bases at V and 7 bases at J, with 15 bases between. The CDR3 has 14 residues. CDR3 protein: CASSGVRGNQPQHF. CDR3 nucleotide sequence: TGTGCCAGCAGTGGGGTACGTGGGAACCAGCCCCAGCATTTT.

The V and J genes are TRBV6-2 or TRBV6-3 and TRBJ1-2; 7 nucleotides line up with TRBD1. This CDR3 has 14 residues. Germline CDR1 reads MNHEY; CDR2 reads SVGEGT. V was clipped by 6 bases and J by 2 bases; unmatched bases: 6. DNA for the CDR3: TGTGCCAGCAGAGGGGGCCTACACAACTATGGCTACACCTTC. Amino acid sequence: CASRGGLHNYGYTF.

This clonotype was recorded once. The chain has TRBV28 and TRBJ2-1; TRBD2 agrees at 7 bases. Germline lookup yields CDR1 MDHEN and CDR2 SYDVKM. Trimming cost V 6 bases and J 7 bases; bases outside gene matches: 12. The CDR3 covers 15 residues. This CDR3 reads CASSLGGGLMNEQFF. CDR3 sequence (DNA): TGTGCCAGCAGCCTAGGCGGGGGATTAATGAATGAGCAGTTCTTC. Filled out from reference TRBV28 and TRBJ2-1, the complete variable domain reads DVKVTQSSRYLVKRTGEKVFLECVQDMDHENMFWYRQDPGLGLRLIYFSYDVKMKEKGDIPEGYSVSREKKERFSLILESASTNQTSMYLCASSLGGGLMNEQFFGPGTRLTVL.

The chain combines TRBV12-3 or TRBV12-4 with TRBJ2-7; possibly TRBD1 or TRBD2 for D (5 bases each). Trimming removed 6 bases from V and 10 bases from J, with 19 bases in between. This CDR3 comprises 13 residues. The CDR3 region has the DNA TGTGCCAGCAGGTTTATCGGGGCCGGTACCCAGTACTTC. Its protein product is CASRFIGAGTQYF.

The chain carries TRBV28 and TRBJ2-1; 9 bases match TRBD1. CDR1 and CDR2 (germline): MDHEN, SYDVKM. The junction had 16 bases not matched to a gene; V was cut back by 3 bases and J by 13 bases. The CDR3 is made up of 16 amino acids. The CDR3 region has the DNA TGTGCCAGCAGTTTTTCGGGACAGGGTTCACGAGAGACCCAGTTCTTC. This gives the protein CASSFSGQGSRETQFF.

This clonotype was seen more than once but under ten times. The gene calls are TRBV29-1 and TRBJ2-3; D remains unclear. The CDR3 runs to 12 residues. Trimming took off 0 bases at V and 6 bases at J, with 7 bases between the two ends. Germline values: CDR1 SQVTM, CDR2 ANQGSEA. Here the CDR3 DNA reads TGCAGCGTTGAAGAGCCTAGGGATACGCAGTATTTT. Translated: CSVEEPRDTQYF.

The chain joins TRBV7-2 to TRBJ1-2; 7 nucleotides agree with TRBD1. The CDR3 spans 14 residues. Germline V gene lookup returns CDR1 SGHTA and CDR2 FQGNSA. V was pared by 4 bases and J by 7 bases, with 9 bases of the junction left unmatched. In nucleotides, the CDR3 is TGTGCCAGCAGCTACCGGGAAGGGGGCGTTGGCTACACCTTC. As protein: CASSYREGGVGYTF.

The chain links TRBV13 to TRBJ1-6; TRBD1 agrees at 7 bases. V was clipped by 7 bases and J by 7 bases; unmatched bases: 4. The CDR3 sequence is 13 residues long. Germline V CDR1 and CDR2: PRHDT, FYEKMQ (reference sequence). CDR3 coding DNA: TGTGCCAGCACGGCCAGGGGGAATTCACCCCTCCACTTT. The encoded protein is CASTARGNSPLHF.

The table lists this clonotype with a few counts. V and J are TRBV10-3 and TRBJ2-7, with 10 bases matching TRBD2. Trimming cost V 6 bases and J 1 base; bases outside gene matches: 9. Germline V gene sequence: CDR1 ENHRY, CDR2 SYGVKD. The CDR3 is made up of 16 amino acids. The CDR3 protein is CAISQKALAGSYEQYF. CDR3 sequence (DNA): TGTGCCATCAGCCAAAAGGCACTAGCGGGGTCCTACGAGCAGTACTTC.

This clonotype has just a few counts. The V and J genes are TRBV7-2 and TRBJ2-3; the match to TRBD2 covers 9 bases. Per germline, CDR1 SGHTA and CDR2 FQGNSA. The CDR3 spans 15 residues. V gave up 1 base and J gave up 4 bases; unmatched junction bases: 3. The CDR3 region has the DNA TGTGCCAGCAGCTTAGGCGGGGGGGCTTCAGATACGCAGTATTTT. This gives the protein CASSLGGGASDTQYF.

This clonotype appeared a single time. V and J are TRBV4-3 and TRBJ2-3; 8 bases align to TRBD1. The CDR3 is 17 residues long. The trim removed 5 bases at V and 4 bases at J, leaving 14 bases unmatched. The germline CDR1 and CDR2 sequences are LGHNA and YSLEER. CDR3 bases: TGCGCCAGCAGCGACAGGGGAGAGGGGTTTCGAGCAGATACGCAGTATTTT. Encoded protein: CASSDRGEGFRADTQYF.

This clonotype was recorded a few times. CDR3 protein: CASSQAEQGLRETQYF. The CDR3 DNA sequence: TGTGCCAGCAGCCAAGCCGAACAGGGGCTAAGGGAGACCCAGTACTTC. V usage is TRBV3-1 and J usage is TRBJ2-5; TRBD1 aligns across 7 bases. The V segment lost 1 base and the J segment 5 bases; nucleotides outside the gene matches: 10. The CDR3 contains 16 residues. Per germline, CDR1 LGHDT and CDR2 YNNKEL (reference sequence).

The chain uses TRBV7-9 and TRBJ1-4; D possibly corresponds to TRBD1 (5 bases). Per the germline V gene, CDR1 is SEHNR and CDR2 is FQNEAQ (reference sequence). The CDR3 is 11 residues long. V lost 8 bases to trimming and J lost 11 bases, with 12 bases between them. CDR3 nucleotide sequence: TGTGCCAGCGAGGTGGGGGGGAAACTGTTTTTT. Translating it yields CASEVGGKLFF.

V gene TRBV6-6 combines with J gene TRBJ2-3; possibly TRBD2 for D (6 bases). The length of the CDR3 is 16 residues. The V gene lost 4 bases and the J gene lost 4 bases, with 18 bases spanning the gap. Germline CDR1 MNHNY, CDR2 SVGAGI (reference sequence). The CDR3 coding sequence is TGTGCCAGCAGTTCCCGGCAAATAGCGGTCTCAGATACGCAGTATTTT. This sequence encodes CASSSRQIAVSDTQYF.

This clonotype was recorded once. The chain uses TRBV7-9 and TRBJ1-5; 7 bases are a match to TRBD1. This CDR3 is 14 amino acids long. Per germline, CDR1 SEHNR and CDR2 FQNEAQ (reference sequence). V lost 3 bases to trimming and J lost 5 bases; unmatched junction nucleotides: 4. The CDR3 nucleotides read TGTGCCAGCAGCTTTGCGCAGGGGGATCAGCCCCAGCATTTT. Its protein is CASSFAQGDQPQHF.

This clonotype has ten or more counts. The chain carries TRBV7-2 and TRBJ2-3; perhaps D is TRBD1 or TRBD2 (6 bases each). The ends were cut back, 5 bases at V and 8 bases at J, with 17 bases in the middle. Per the germline V gene, CDR1 is SGHTA and CDR2 is FQGNSA. The CDR3 has 14 residues. The CDR3 nucleotides read TGTGCCAGCAGCGGAGATGGGGGGCGCGGTACGCAGTATTTT. Translation: CASSGDGGRGTQYF.

The sample holds a few counts of this clonotype. The rearrangement joins TRBV6-1 to TRBJ2-1, with TRBD2 identical over 10 bases. This CDR3 has 17 residues. Germline CDR1 MNHNS, CDR2 SASEGT. Trimming cost V 0 bases and J 5 bases; bases outside gene matches: 7. For the CDR3, the DNA is TGTGCCAGCAGTGAAGCCCGAACTAGCGGGGTCAACAATGAGCAGTTCTTC. It encodes CASSEARTSGVNNEQFF.